The 20 T cell receptor beta chains below come from one sample, sequenced in a study of T-cell reconstitution after alpha-beta-depleted transplantation in children. Using unique molecular identifiers, the investigators prepared the TCRbeta library. TCRdb fed the PCR reads into MiXCR, producing one record per CDR3 protein. The sample holds approximately 83,000 distinct CDR3 sequences; 7.5% to 9.5% are singletons and the top ten take about 7%. The material sequenced was PBMCs from the stem cell graft donor, taken from the stem cell graft. Every receptor here comes from a human donor who donated a stem cell graft to a child with congenital amegakaryocytic thrombocytopenia.

The V gene is TRBV18, the J gene TRBJ1-6, with a possible D match to TRBD1 (6 bases). Trimming took off 6 bases at V and 10 bases at J, with 25 bases between the two ends. CDR3 length: 17 residues. Germline assignment: CDR1 KGHSH and CDR2 LQKENI. The DNA of the CDR3 is TGTGCCAGCTCGCCAACCGGGACACAAGTAGGTCTGTCACCCCTCCACTTT. This codes for CASSPTGTQVGLSPLHF.

At least ten counts were recorded for this clonotype. The rearrangement links TRBV7-2 to TRBJ2-1; 13 bases match TRBD2. V trimming: 1 base; J trimming: 7 bases; junction bases outside the gene matches: 1. The CDR3 runs to 15 residues. Germline CDR1 is SGHTA and CDR2 is FQGNSA. The CDR3 reads CASSLGLAGGNEQFF. CDR3 nucleotide sequence: TGTGCCAGCAGCTTAGGACTAGCGGGGGGAAATGAGCAGTTCTTC.

This clonotype came up many times. This chain connects TRBV28 to TRBJ2-7; 8 nucleotides match TRBD1. CDR3 length: 12 amino acids. Germline CDR1 reads MDHEN; CDR2 reads SYDVKM. The V gene end was trimmed by 8 bases and the J gene end by 4 bases; junction bases not matched to a gene: 4. The CDR3 nucleotides read TGTGCCAGCGGCCAGGGGGCTTACGAGCAGTACTTC. This sequence encodes CASGQGAYEQYF.

This clonotype was seen ten or more times. The chain couples TRBV5-1 to TRBJ2-1; a possible D gene is TRBD2 (6 bases). Germline assignment: CDR1 SGHRS and CDR2 YFSETQ. V was shortened by 0 bases and J by 0 bases, with 10 bases between the two germline ends. The CDR3 sequence is 16 residues long. CDR3 region: CASSLEAGSSYNEQFF. The CDR3 bases are TGCGCCAGCAGCTTGGAAGCGGGCAGCTCCTACAATGAGCAGTTCTTC.

The chain uses TRBV28 and TRBJ2-5, with 10 bases matching TRBD2. CDR3 length: 17 amino acids. CDR1 is MDHEN and CDR2 is SYDVKM in the germline V gene. Germline trimming cut 7 bases from V and 2 bases from J; bases unmatched to any gene: 13. CDR3 DNA sequence: TGTGCCAGCAAACCGGGAGGCCTAGCGGGGGAACAAGAGACCCAGTACTTC. Protein product: CASKPGGLAGEQETQYF.

This clonotype has at least ten counts. V is TRBV5-6 and J is TRBJ2-3; TRBD2 matches 15 bases. The CDR3 extends over 16 amino acids. Germline assignment: CDR1 SGHDT and CDR2 YYEEEE. Trimming at V came to 4 bases and at J to 4 bases, leaving 4 bases not matched to a gene. CDR3 amino acids: CASSIGLAGGADTQYF. The CDR3 coding sequence is TGTGCCAGCAGCATCGGACTAGCGGGAGGGGCAGATACGCAGTATTTT.

This clonotype was observed at least ten times. This sequence joins TRBV10-3 and TRBJ2-1; 11 nucleotides line up with TRBD2. Germline assignment: CDR1 ENHRY and CDR2 SYGVKD. This CDR3 region has 12 residues. The junction had 1 base not matched to a gene; V was cut back by 10 bases and J by 5 bases. In DNA form, the CDR3 reads TGTGCCAGACTAGCGGGACACAATGAGCAGTTCTTC. Translation: CARLAGHNEQFF.

This clonotype has at least ten counts. The chain has TRBV24-1 and TRBJ2-5; TRBD2 matches at 9 bases. This CDR3 region has 18 residues. CDR1 is KGHDR, CDR2 SFDVKD, per germline. V was pared by 4 bases and J by 4 bases, with 15 bases of the junction left unmatched. The CDR3 DNA reads as TGTGCCACCAGTGACCATCGGCCGACTAGCGGCCCCGTAGAGACCCAGTACTTC. Translated: CATSDHRPTSGPVETQYF.

This clonotype was seen at least ten times. The V and J genes are TRBV6-5 and TRBJ2-1; D possibly uses TRBD1 or TRBD2 (6 bases each). With 5 bases removed from V and 2 bases from J, the gap between germline ends came to 13 bases. CDR1 and CDR2 from the germline V gene are MNHEY and SVGAGI. The CDR3 totals 15 residues. In DNA form, the CDR3 reads TGTGCCAGCAGTACCCGGGGGCTACCCTACAATGAGCAGTTCTTC. Its protein product is CASSTRGLPYNEQFF.

This clonotype has ten or more counts. V and J are TRBV5-1 and TRBJ2-1; 9 positions agree with TRBD2. This CDR3 contains 15 residues. Per germline, CDR1 SGHRS and CDR2 YFSETQ. V shed 3 bases and J 3 bases; nucleotides not matched to a gene: 4. CDR3 nucleotide sequence: TGCGCCAGCAGCTCTGTAGCGGGAGACTACAATGAGCAGTTCTTC. Its protein is CASSSVAGDYNEQFF.

This clonotype appeared a few times. J is TRBJ2-7 and V is TRBV7-9; D gene uncertain. CDR1 is SEHNR and CDR2 is FQNEAQ in the germline V gene (reference sequence). This CDR3 contains 13 residues. V dropped 1 base and J dropped 3 bases, with 7 bases sitting between them. The CDR3, as DNA: TGTGCCAGCAGCTTAGAGGGATACTACGAGCAGTACTTC. Translation: CASSLEGYYEQYF.

This clonotype was counted between two and nine times. V and J are TRBV7-8 and TRBJ2-1, with D perhaps matching TRBD1 or TRBD2 (5 bases each). The CDR3 length is 13 residues. The germline gives CDR1 SGHVS, CDR2 FQNEAQ. Trimming pared 5 bases from V and 8 bases from J, leaving 13 bases between. CDR3: CASSPAVGDEQFF. The DNA of the CDR3 is TGTGCCAGCAGCCCCGCCGTGGGGGATGAGCAGTTCTTC.

In the case of this clonotype: At one of its ends the junction is not consistent with the germline gene, which may arise from a read error. The chain couples TRBV3-1 to TRBJ2-7; 14 nucleotides line up with TRBD2. The CDR3 is made up of 19 amino acids. Germline V gene data show CDR1 as LGHDT and CDR2 as YNNKEL (reference sequence). For the CDR3, the DNA is TGTGCCACCAGCCGAGGGACTAGCGGGAGCGCCCAAGTTCGAGGAGAGCAGTACTTC. Translation gives CATSRGTSGSAQVRGEQYF.

The chain has TRBV5-5 and TRBJ2-5, with 7 bases matching TRBD2. Germline assignment: CDR1 SGHKS and CDR2 YYEKEE (reference sequence). The V gene end was trimmed by 3 bases and the J gene end by 0 bases; junction bases not matched to a gene: 20. The CDR3 contains 20 residues. The CDR3 DNA is TGTGCCAGCAGCTCCACGCCCCTCTGTTTAGCGGGCCCCAACCAAGAGACCCAGTACTTC. Encoded protein: CASSSTPLCLAGPNQETQYF.

This clonotype showed up many times. The rearrangement links TRBV7-6 to TRBJ2-7; TRBD1 matches 9 bases. Germline V CDR1 and CDR2: SGHVS, FNYEAQ. J was trimmed by 4 bases and V by 5 bases; bases with no gene match: 6. The CDR3 has 14 residues. The CDR3, as DNA: TGTGCCAGCAGCCTCGGACAGGGGTTGTACGAGCAGTACTTC. Encoded protein: CASSLGQGLYEQYF.

This clonotype was observed many times. This chain links TRBV5-1 with TRBJ1-1; TRBD1 aligns across 7 bases. The germline V gene encodes CDR1 SGHRS and CDR2 YFSETQ. The CDR3 consists of 14 residues. V dropped 2 bases and J dropped 7; count of bases not matched to a gene: 8. CDR3 region: CASSLRQGSNEAFF. CDR3 DNA: TGCGCCAGCAGCTTAAGACAGGGCAGCAATGAAGCTTTCTTT.

The sample holds many counts of this clonotype. The chain is built from TRBV2 and TRBJ2-1, with 12 bases aligning to TRBD2. CDR1 and CDR2 from the germline V gene are SNHLY and FYNNEI. V dropped 6 bases and J dropped 3; count of bases not matched to a gene: 3. This CDR3 has 15 amino acids. The CDR3 DNA follows: TGTGCCAGCAGACCACTAGCGGGGGGCTACAATGAGCAGTTCTTC. Its translation: CASRPLAGGYNEQFF.

J is TRBJ2-3 and V is TRBV27, with 8 bases that match TRBD2. The CDR3 spans 15 residues. J was trimmed by 4 bases and V by 8 bases; bases with no gene match: 11. CDR1 and CDR2 (germline): MNHEY, SMNVEV (reference sequence). CDR3 nucleotides: TGTGCCAGCCATCGGGGGGGGCGCTTACCAGATACGCAGTATTTT. Amino acids: CASHRGGRLPDTQYF.

This clonotype has a count of ten or more. The rearrangement links TRBV7-3 to TRBJ2-2; 10 bases align to TRBD2. V shed 5 bases and J 7 bases; nucleotides not matched to a gene: 7. Germline CDR1 reads SGHTA; CDR2 reads FQGTGA. The CDR3 totals 15 residues. DNA for the CDR3: TGTGCCAGCAGCGCGTCACTAGCGGGAAACGGGGAGCTGTTTTTT. Encoded protein: CASSASLAGNGELFF.

Many counts were recorded for this clonotype. CDR3 amino acids: CASSLVAGGDTEAFF. DNA for the CDR3: TGCGCCAGCAGCTTGGTGGCGGGGGGAGACACTGAAGCTTTCTTT. V is TRBV5-1 and J is TRBJ1-1; TRBD1 is a possible D gene (5 bases). V dropped 0 bases and J dropped 3 bases, with 12 bases sitting between them. The CDR3 is 15 amino acids. The germline V gene has CDR1 SGHRS and CDR2 YFSETQ.